Sequencing of this T cell receptor beta chain was carried out in a study of control samples from healthy donors and cancer patients. Profiling relied on immunoSEQ multiplex PCR, and the TCRdb table lists in-frame clones only, not all of them. The data contain around 150,000 clones, 70% to 90% of them seen just once; the ten biggest clones take up 12%. In this sample, this clone turned up once. V lost 8 bases to trimming and J lost 3 bases, with 14 bases between them. Germline CDR1 is MNHEY and CDR2 is SVGAGI. This CDR3 region has 14 residues. Sequencing was carried out using blood. The chain couples TRBV6-5 to TRBJ1-5; D is ambiguous. The TCR was taken from a man in his thirties or forties in good health. The CDR3: CASGEPQNNQPQHF. CDR3 nucleotide sequence: TGTGCCAGCGGGGAGCCACAGAACAATCAGCCCCAGCATTTT.